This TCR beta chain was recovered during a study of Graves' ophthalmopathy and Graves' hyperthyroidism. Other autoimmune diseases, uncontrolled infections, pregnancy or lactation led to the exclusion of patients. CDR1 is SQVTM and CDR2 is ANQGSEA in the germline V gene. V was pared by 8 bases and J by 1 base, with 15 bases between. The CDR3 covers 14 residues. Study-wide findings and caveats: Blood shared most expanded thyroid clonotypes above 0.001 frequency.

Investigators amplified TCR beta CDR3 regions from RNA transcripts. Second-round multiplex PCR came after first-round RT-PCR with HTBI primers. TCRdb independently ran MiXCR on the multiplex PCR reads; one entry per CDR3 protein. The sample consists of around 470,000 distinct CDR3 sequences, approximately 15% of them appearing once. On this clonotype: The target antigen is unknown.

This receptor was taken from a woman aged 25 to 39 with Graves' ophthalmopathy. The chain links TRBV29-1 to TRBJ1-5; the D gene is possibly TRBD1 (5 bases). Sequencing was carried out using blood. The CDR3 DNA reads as TGCAGCCTTGGGGATCAGGGAAGCAATCAGCCCCAGCATTTT. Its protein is CSLGDQGSNQPQHF.